The clone carrying this T cell receptor (beta chain) was detected a few times. Its specificity is not known. Lung tissue at least 2 cm from the tumor margin was confirmed free of atypia. This entry belongs to a study of T cells in localized non-small cell lung cancer. Study-wide results and caveats: Within adjacent lung there appeared a median around 55 of the top 100 tumor clones. T cell clonality was highest in uninvolved adjacent lung, above tumor. The tumor had only one region sequenced, so heterogeneity remains possible.

TCRdb's copy holds only in-frame clones and misses some; the assay was immunoSEQ multiplex PCR. Altogether around 2,000 clones are present, approximately 30% being singletons, with the ten largest covering around 28%. CDR3 length equals 13 residues. Germline loops: CDR1 SQVTM, CDR2 ANQGSEA. V gave up 4 bases and J gave up 4 bases, with 14 bases separating them. This TCR came from a man aged 40 to 70 with stage I lung adenocarcinoma. This chain joins TRBV29-1 and TRBJ2-7; D is possibly TRBD1 (5 bases). Sequencing used normal lung tissue next to the tumor, obtained before any cancer treatment. The CDR3 sequence: CSVGGAGLYEQYF. The CDR3 DNA is TGCAGCGTTGGGGGCGCTGGCCTTTACGAGCAGTACTTC.